The T cell receptor beta chain under discussion was sequenced for a study of shared clonotypes between healthy human individuals. CD4+ cells were split into CD45RA+ naive and CD45RA-negative memory subsets. In regard to this clone: Its antigen remains unidentified.

The table came from immunoSEQ multiplex PCR; TCRdb's copy has only in-frame clones and leaves some out. The repertoire consists of more than 2 million clones, with approximately 94% occurring once and the leading ten covering around 0.13%. CDR3 length: 15 amino acids. Germline lookup yields CDR1 SEHNR and CDR2 FQNEAQ (reference sequence). With 5 bases clipped from V and 1 base from J, the junction kept 5 bases outside the gene matches. Findings and caveats of the study: Some naive CD4 clonotypes, 4% to 6%, turned up in common across a few donors.

The sequencing sample was made of naive CD4+ T cells sorted from blood. The subset is: CD45RA+ positively selected. J is TRBJ1-1 and V is TRBV7-9; TRBD1 matches 9 bases. The origin of this receptor is a man aged 18 to 30 in good health. The CDR3 protein is CASSPRQGENTEAFF. CDR3 DNA: TGTGCCAGCAGCCCGAGACAGGGGGAGAACACTGAAGCTTTCTTT.